The rows below give T cell receptor beta chains drawn from one sample of a study of CD8 T cells in ankylosing spondylitis. Each CDR3 protein gets one entry after TCRdb re-called the 5' RACE reads with MiXCR. The sample shows a few hundred thousand distinct CDR3 sequences, approximately 20% of them seen only once. Sequencing was done on a sample of blood, either unsorted or a sorted T cell fraction (not recorded which). The receptors stem from a male donor with ankylosing spondylitis or in good health (not recorded which). Both conserved end residues are part of each CDR3. A D gene is named only where the DNA matches it firmly. Clone size is shown for a subset of rows, as once, few, many or a class of expanded clone.

clone_size d_call j_call v_call cdr3_aa cdr3_nt
few TRBD1 TRBJ2-1 TRBV9 CASSVGGQGRAIDYNEQFF TGTGCCAGCAGCGTAGGGGGACAGGGGAGGGCCATAGATTACAATGAGCAGTTCTTC
- - TRBJ2-7 TRBV4-1 CASSQGPLEQYF TGCGCCAGCAGCCAAGGTCCCCTCGAGCAGTACTTC
- TRBD2 TRBJ2-1 TRBV7-9 CASSPIPGLAPYNEQFF TGTGCCAGCAGCCCAATACCGGGACTAGCGCCTTACAATGAGCAGTTCTTC
few - TRBJ2-7 TRBV28 CASSLRDSTYEQYF TGTGCCAGCAGTTTACGGGATTCCACCTACGAGCAGTACTTC
- - TRBJ2-5 TRBV7-6 CASSLGGVVETQYF TGTGCCAGCAGCTTAGGAGGGGTAGTAGAGACCCAGTACTTC
many - TRBJ1-1 TRBV20-1 CSARTRNTEAFF TGCAGTGCTCGGACCCGGAACACTGAAGCTTTCTTT
few - TRBJ2-7 TRBV10-3 CAISESIVGPYEQYF TGTGCCATCAGTGAGTCCATAGTCGGTCCCTACGAGCAGTACTTC
- - TRBJ2-3 TRBV10-2 CASSEISVQDTQYF TGCGCCAGCAGTGAGATTAGCGTGCAAGATACGCAGTATTTT
few - TRBJ2-5 TRBV5-5 CASSLEVVRETQYF TGTGCCAGCAGCTTGGAGGTTGTCCGCGAGACCCAGTACTTC
- TRBD2 TRBJ2-7 TRBV5-1 CASSFGGRSDEQYF TGCGCCAGCAGCTTTGGCGGGAGATCGGACGAGCAGTACTTC
- TRBD2 TRBJ2-1 TRBV7-9 CASSLQLAVYNEQFF TGTGCCAGCAGCTTACAACTAGCGGTCTACAATGAGCAGTTCTTC
few - TRBJ2-5 TRBV25-1 CASSRAGDVRETQYF TGTGCCAGCAGTCGGGCAGGGGACGTTCGCGAGACCCAGTACTTC
few - TRBJ2-2 TRBV29-1 CSVEETRGAVGELFF TGCAGCGTTGAAGAAACGAGGGGAGCGGTCGGGGAGCTGTTTTTT
once TRBD2 TRBJ2-1 TRBV4-3 CASSLRLAGELYNEQFF TGCGCCAGCAGCCTCCGACTAGCGGGAGAACTCTACAATGAGCAGTTCTTC
many - TRBJ2-7 TRBV27 CASSLSIVMGEQYF TGTGCCAGCAGTTTATCGATCGTTATGGGGGAGCAGTACTTC
few - TRBJ2-2 TRBV11-1 CASSLPLGRGRGIGELFF TGTGCCAGCAGCTTACCCCTTGGCCGGGGGCGTGGGATCGGGGAGCTGTTTTTT
- - TRBJ1-1 TRBV6-2/TRBV6-3 CASSYSGRGTEAFF TGTGCCAGCAGTTACTCCGGGAGGGGCACTGAAGCTTTCTTT
few TRBD1 TRBJ1-2 TRBV29-1 CSVEGQGAANYGYTF TGCAGCGTTGAGGGACAGGGGGCCGCTAACTATGGCTACACCTTC
- TRBD2 TRBJ2-1 TRBV20-1 CSARDQASGSRDEQFF TGCAGTGCTAGAGATCAGGCTAGCGGGAGTCGCGATGAGCAGTTCTTC
many TRBD1 TRBJ2-3 TRBV4-1 CASSQRTGARTDTQYF TGCGCCAGCAGCCAAAGGACAGGGGCACGCACAGATACGCAGTATTTT
- TRBD2 TRBJ2-1 TRBV27 CASSRGLVGTWDEQFF TGTGCCAGCAGTCGAGGACTAGTTGGGACGTGGGATGAGCAGTTCTTC
- - TRBJ2-7 TRBV7-9 CASSPSGNYEQYF TGTGCCAGCAGCCCATCGGGCAACTACGAGCAGTACTTC
few - TRBJ2-7 TRBV7-2 CASSNVNYEQYF TGTGCCAGCAGCAACGTCAACTACGAGCAGTACTTC
- - TRBJ2-7 TRBV14 CASSHAWPDYEQYF TGTGCCAGCAGCCACGCCTGGCCGGACTACGAGCAGTACTTC
many - TRBJ1-1 TRBV4-3 CASSQDTEVNTEAFF TGCGCCAGCAGCCAAGATACAGAAGTGAACACTGAAGCTTTCTTT
- - TRBJ2-7 TRBV10-3 CAISEEEQVGQYF TGTGCCATCAGTGAGGAGGAGCAGGTGGGGCAGTACTTC
few - TRBJ2-1 TRBV7-9 CASSFTTVEADEQFF TGTGCCAGCAGCTTTACGACAGTTGAAGCCGATGAGCAGTTCTTC
- TRBD2 TRBJ2-2 TRBV6-5 CASSSTSIAPGELFF TGTGCCAGCAGTTCGACTAGCATTGCTCCCGGGGAGCTGTTTTTT
few - TRBJ2-2 TRBV29-1 CSVELGEIHATGELFF TGCAGCGTTGAATTGGGGGAGATCCACGCCACCGGGGAGCTGTTTTTT
few - TRBJ2-1 TRBV3-1 CASTKAGVVISYNEQFF TGTGCCAGCACCAAAGCAGGGGTTGTCATCTCCTACAATGAGCAGTTCTTC
- - TRBJ2-2 TRBV4-3 CASSPTRDQNTGELFF TGCGCCAGCAGCCCGACGAGGGACCAGAACACCGGGGAGCTGTTTTTT
- TRBD2 TRBJ2-2 TRBV28 CASSSFKASGMNTGELFF TGTGCCAGCAGTTCTTTTAAGGCTAGCGGTATGAACACCGGGGAGCTGTTTTTT
few TRBD1 TRBJ1-1 TRBV7-9 CASSSPTGVGTEAFF TGTGCCAGCAGCTCACCGACAGGGGTTGGCACTGAAGCTTTCTTT
many - TRBJ2-7 TRBV21-1 CASSLHYTGALTYEQYF TGTGCCAGCAGCCTTCACTACACAGGGGCCCTCACCTACGAGCAGTACTTC
- - TRBJ1-3 TRBV13 CASSFEGFGNTIYF TGTGCCAGCAGCTTTGAAGGGTTTGGAAACACCATATATTTT
many - TRBJ2-5 TRBV9 CASSARGVGETQYF TGTGCCAGCAGCGCGCGTGGGGTGGGAGAGACCCAGTACTTC
few - TRBJ2-7 TRBV4-2 CASSLSFSEQYF TGTGCCAGCAGCCTTTCTTTCTCCGAGCAGTACTTC
- - TRBJ1-5 TRBV20-1 CSASEPGPDNQPQHF TGCAGTGCTAGTGAGCCCGGACCTGATAATCAGCCCCAGCATTTT
few - TRBJ1-1 TRBV2 CASSDGPGSEAFF TGTGCCAGCAGTGATGGGCCCGGGAGTGAAGCTTTCTTT
few TRBD1 TRBJ2-1 TRBV10-3 CAISDSGTGDEQFF TGTGCCATCAGTGATTCAGGGACAGGGGATGAGCAGTTCTTC
large - TRBJ2-2 TRBV7-8 CASSTIGGPVNTGELFF TGTGCCAGCAGCACCATTGGAGGGCCGGTGAACACCGGGGAGCTGTTTTTT
- - TRBJ2-5 TRBV20-1 CSAAPPGLQETQYF TGCAGTGCTGCTCCTCCGGGACTTCAAGAGACCCAGTACTTC
- TRBD2 TRBJ2-7 TRBV27 CASSLSLASGKYEQYF TGTGCCAGCAGTTTATCGTTGGCTAGCGGGAAGTACGAGCAGTACTTC
- - TRBJ2-3 TRBV4-2 CASSQGRQGTDTQYF TGTGCCAGCAGCCAAGGCCGGCAGGGAACAGATACGCAGTATTTT
many - TRBJ2-5 TRBV12-3/TRBV12-4 CASSRSPSTETQYF TGTGCCAGCAGTCGCTCTCCTAGCACGGAGACCCAGTACTTC
- - TRBJ2-1 TRBV20-1 CSARRVADNEQFF TGCAGTGCTAGAAGGGTTGCGGACAATGAGCAGTTCTTC
few TRBD2 TRBJ2-1 TRBV12-3/TRBV12-4 CASRATSESSYNEQFF TGTGCCAGCAGAGCCACTAGCGAGAGCTCCTACAATGAGCAGTTCTTC
many TRBD2 TRBJ2-2 TRBV11-2 CASSLVPGGSGIGELFF TGTGCCAGCAGCTTAGTCCCCGGGGGTAGCGGGATCGGGGAGCTGTTTTTT
few - TRBJ2-3 TRBV3-1 CASSQPQRPTDTQYF TGTGCCAGCAGCCAACCACAGCGACCTACAGATACGCAGTATTTT
- - TRBJ2-5 TRBV4-1 CASSQGSQTQYF TGCGCCAGCAGCCAAGGCTCGCAGACCCAGTACTTC
- TRBD2 TRBJ2-1 TRBV7-6 CASSSRTSGRALYNEQFF TGTGCCAGCAGCTCAAGGACTAGCGGGAGGGCTTTATACAATGAGCAGTTCTTC
few - TRBJ2-1 TRBV3-1 CASSQAPESSYNEQFF TGTGCCAGCAGCCAAGCCCCGGAGAGCTCCTACAATGAGCAGTTCTTC
- - TRBJ2-5 TRBV27 CASSYRGGETQYF TGTGCCAGCAGTTATAGAGGGGGTGAGACCCAGTACTTC
few - TRBJ2-6 TRBV12-3/TRBV12-4 CASSLPGSGANVLTF TGTGCCAGCAGTTTACCGGGCTCTGGGGCCAACGTCCTGACTTTC
- TRBD1 TRBJ2-7 TRBV9 CASSVGGTGSSYEQYF TGTGCCAGCAGCGTAGGAGGGACAGGAAGCTCCTACGAGCAGTACTTC
- - TRBJ1-2 TRBV7-8 CASSSFVRGGSYGYTF TGTGCCAGCAGCTCCTTCGTGCGGGGGGGAAGCTATGGCTACACCTTC
- TRBD1 TRBJ2-2 TRBV20-1 CSAWTGGNGGELFF TGCAGTGCTTGGACAGGGGGCAATGGCGGGGAGCTGTTTTTT
- - TRBJ2-2 TRBV3-1 CASCQDVRGLRELFF TGTGCCTCCTGCCAAGATGTACGGGGCCTTAGGGAGCTGTTTTTT
few - TRBJ1-1 TRBV5-1 CASSLWALLADPNTEAFF TGCGCCAGCAGCTTGTGGGCTTTATTGGCAGACCCGAACACTGAAGCTTTCTTT
many - TRBJ2-7 TRBV10-2 CASSESFSSYEQYF TGCGCCAGCAGTGAGTCGTTCAGCTCCTACGAGCAGTACTTC